This entry is about one TCR beta chain. These data originate in a study of monozygotic twins with inflammatory bowel disease. Germline V gene sequence: CDR1 SNHLY, CDR2 FYNNEI. This CDR3 is 15 amino acids long. TCRdb reprocessed the 5' RACE reads and keeps a single row for each CDR3 protein, giving no DNA. The sample spans approximately 400,000 distinct CDR3 sequences; the ten largest clones claim 2% to 2.5%. The sample consisted of blood. The rearrangement uses TRBV2 and TRBJ2-2; the TRBD1 assignment by TCRdb is unverifiable without DNA. The TCR comes from a human donor with ulcerative colitis or Crohn's disease, or a healthy co-twin of an affected twin (not recorded which). The CDR3 reads CASSSEGVDREELFF. The variable domain in full, completed from reference TRBV2 and TRBJ2-2, reads EPEVTQTPSHQVTQMGQEVILRCVPISNHLYFYWYRQILGQKVEFLVSFYNNEISEKSEIFDDQFSVERPDGSNFTLKIRSTKLEDSAMYFCASSSEGVDREELFFGEGSRLTVL.